The 15 T cell receptor beta chains in this list originate from one sample, sequenced in a study of CD8 T cells in Susac syndrome. When the RNA was reverse transcribed, random hexamers were used with an input of roughly 0.45 to 1 ug. TCRdb processed the immunoSEQ multiplex PCR reads anew with MiXCR; each CDR3 protein has one entry. The sample gives roughly 100,000 distinct CDR3 sequences, approximately 96% of which show up once; about 0.65% is in the top ten. Sequenced: CD8+ T cells from PBMCs. The receptors stem from a human donor with Susac syndrome.

J is TRBJ2-5 and V is TRBV5-1, with D hard to call. This CDR3 comprises 16 residues. From germline, CDR1 is SGHRS and CDR2 YFSETQ. V lost 2 bases, J lost 5 bases, and 19 bases lay in between. This chain's CDR3 is CASSFGRADKGETQYF. The CDR3 bases are TGCGCCAGCAGCTTTGGAAGGGCCGATAAAGGGGAGACCCAGTACTTC.

The genes are TRBV7-9 and TRBJ2-4, with 10 bases matching TRBD2. V lost 3 bases and J lost 5; bases outside the gene matches: 13. Germline-derived CDR1 and CDR2 are SEHNR and FQNEAQ (reference sequence). There are 18 residues in the CDR3. The CDR3 DNA reads as TGTGCCAGCAGCTTCACCGTCCCCCCTAGCGGGGGTGAAAACATTCAGTACTTC. Its translation: CASSFTVPPSGGENIQYF. Drawing the rest from reference TRBV7-9 and TRBJ2-4, the complete variable domain is DTGVSQNPRHKITKRGQNVTFRCDPISEHNRLYWYRQTLGQGPEFLTYFQNEAQLEKSRLLSDRFSAERPKGSFSTLEIQRTEQGDSAMYLCASSFTVPPSGGENIQYFGAGTRLSVL.

The genes are TRBV3-1 and TRBJ1-6; D gene uncertain. This CDR3 comprises 15 residues. The V end lost 0 bases, the J end lost 6 bases, and 9 bases lay between the germline ends. Germline CDR1 reads LGHDT; CDR2 reads YNNKEL (reference sequence). CDR3 region: CASSQDWQINSPLHF. The CDR3 nucleotides are TGTGCCAGCAGCCAAGATTGGCAGATTAATTCACCCCTCCACTTT.

V is TRBV5-4 and J is TRBJ2-1, with TRBD1 matching 9 bases. The CDR3 loop spans 15 amino acids. V lost 2 bases and J lost 5; bases outside the gene matches: 5. Germline V gene data show CDR1 as SGHNT and CDR2 as YYREEE (reference sequence). CDR3 protein: CASSFRDRANNEQFF. Here the CDR3 DNA reads TGTGCCAGCAGCTTCCGGGACAGGGCTAACAATGAGCAGTTCTTC.

This sequence joins TRBV20-1 and TRBJ1-6; D gene uncertain. The CDR3 runs 13 residues. The V end was cut by 0 bases, the J end by 5 bases, with 5 bases between. Germline V lookup: CDR1 DFQATT, CDR2 SNEGSKA (reference sequence). CDR3 sequence reads: CSARDRNNSPLHF. Here the CDR3 DNA reads TGCAGTGCTAGAGATAGGAATAATTCACCCCTCCACTTT.

The chain joins TRBV4-3 to TRBJ2-2; the D gene is possibly TRBD1 (5 bases). V was pared by 4 bases and J by 3 bases, with 9 bases between. CDR1 is LGHNA, CDR2 YSLEER, per germline. CDR3 size: 14 residues. The CDR3 bases are TGCGCCAGCAGCCCAGTACAGGACACCGGGGAGCTGTTTTTT. It encodes CASSPVQDTGELFF.

The chain employs TRBV2 and TRBJ1-2, with D unresolved. V was cut by 3 bases and J by 4 bases, with 9 bases left in between. CDR1 is SNHLY, CDR2 FYNNEI, per germline. There are 13 residues in the CDR3. The CDR3 is CASSELKTYGYTF. In nucleotides, the CDR3 is TGTGCCAGCAGTGAGCTGAAAACCTATGGCTACACCTTC.

The chain recombines TRBV20-1 with TRBJ2-7, with 8 bases lining up with TRBD1. This CDR3 comprises 14 residues. From germline, CDR1 is DFQATT and CDR2 SNEGSKA (reference sequence). The DNA for the CDR3 is TGCAGCGCTTACACAGGGGGGAGCTCCTACGAGCAGTACTTC. This sequence encodes CSAYTGGSSYEQYF.

The rearrangement links TRBV19 to TRBJ2-1; D possibly matches TRBD1 or TRBD2 (5 bases each). Germline V gene lookup returns CDR1 LNHDA and CDR2 SQIVND (reference sequence). V was clipped by 1 base and J by 2 bases, with 15 bases between them. The CDR3 totals 17 residues. CDR3 in amino acids: CASSIGDRTGTYNEQFF. The CDR3 DNA is TGTGCCAGTAGTATAGGGGACCGCACTGGGACCTACAATGAGCAGTTCTTC.

The chain is built from TRBV3-1 and TRBJ2-7; D is perhaps TRBD1 or TRBD2 (5 bases each). The ends were cut back, 4 bases at V and 5 bases at J, with 18 bases in the middle. This CDR3 is 15 amino acids long. The germline V gene has CDR1 LGHDT and CDR2 YNNKEL (reference sequence). The DNA for the CDR3 is TGTGCCAGCAGCCCAGAGGGCAGGGAGATTCACGAGCAGTACTTC. Protein product: CASSPEGREIHEQYF.

Only one count was recorded for this clonotype. The V and J genes are TRBV19 and TRBJ2-5, with D possibly TRBD1 on 5 matching bases. Trimming pared 3 bases from V and 2 bases from J, leaving 13 bases between. The CDR3 runs 15 residues. Per the germline V gene, CDR1 is LNHDA and CDR2 is SQIVND (reference sequence). In DNA, the CDR3 is TGTGCCAGTAGTATGAGGACAAACCCTCAAGAGACCCAGTACTTC. It yields the protein CASSMRTNPQETQYF.

This chain connects TRBV14 to TRBJ2-1; D might be TRBD1 (5 bases). The CDR3 totals 12 residues. V shed 1 base and J shed 11 bases, with 9 bases lying between them. CDR1 and CDR2 from the germline V gene are SGHDN and FVKESK. The CDR3 coding sequence is TGTGCCAGCAGCCAAGGGACATATCAGCAGTTCTTC. Protein product: CASSQGTYQQFF.

V and J are TRBV5-1 and TRBJ1-1; 7 bases fit TRBD1. The CDR3 is made up of 15 amino acids. Looked up from germline, CDR1 is SGHRS and CDR2 is YFSETQ. J lost 1 base, V lost 4 bases, and 7 bases had no gene match. Here the CDR3 reads CASSVTGEGNTEAFF. CDR3 in DNA: TGCGCCAGCAGCGTTACAGGGGAGGGGAACACTGAAGCTTTCTTT.

This sequence joins TRBV15 and TRBJ2-1; 7 positions agree with TRBD1. CDR3 length equals 17 residues. The germline V gene has CDR1 LNHNV and CDR2 YYDKDF (reference sequence). V trimming: 0 bases; J trimming: 7 bases; junction bases outside the gene matches: 12. CDR3 in amino acids: CATSREEGTAFKNEQFF. CDR3 sequence (DNA): TGTGCCACCAGCAGAGAAGAGGGGACAGCCTTTAAGAATGAGCAGTTCTTC.

V usage is TRBV11-1 and J usage is TRBJ2-7; maybe TRBD2 (6 bases). This CDR3 comprises 15 residues. The V end lost 1 base, the J end lost 2 bases, and 12 bases lay between the germline ends. The germline CDR1 and CDR2 sequences are SGHAT and FQDESV (reference sequence). Written as DNA, the CDR3 is TGTGCCAGCAGCTTAGGCTCGGGACTTACCTACGAGCAGTACTTC. Translation gives CASSLGSGLTYEQYF.